These 27 T cell receptor beta chains were all obtained from the same sample, sequenced in a study of T cells in Graves' hyperthyroidism and ophthalmopathy. The investigators amplified TCR beta CDR3 regions from RNA transcripts. The study used the HTBI primer set for a first-round RT-PCR of the TCR CDR3. TCRdb itself ran the multiplex PCR reads through MiXCR, one entry per CDR3 protein. The sample contains about 300,000 distinct CDR3 sequences, 12% to 15% of which appear only once. The sample comprised blood. The receptors shown here come from a woman between 40 and 55 years old with Graves' hyperthyroidism.

This clonotype was observed many times. The V and J genes are TRBV30 and TRBJ2-2, with D uncertain. The germline V gene has CDR1 GTSNPN and CDR2 SVGIG (reference sequence). The CDR3 consists of 14 residues. The ends were cut back, 3 bases at V and 6 bases at J, with 14 bases in the middle. The CDR3: CAWSHRLVAGELFF. In nucleotides, the CDR3 is TGTGCCTGGAGCCACAGACTGGTCGCCGGGGAGCTGTTTTTT.

There are many counts of this clonotype. The rearrangement uses TRBV7-9 and TRBJ2-7; D is perhaps TRBD1 (6 bases). V lost 2 bases to trimming and J lost 5 bases, with 13 bases between them. The germline V gene has CDR1 SEHNR and CDR2 FQNEAQ (reference sequence). The CDR3 covers 14 residues. Here the CDR3 reads CASSLITGKNEQYF. The CDR3, as DNA: TGTGCCAGCAGCTTAATCACAGGGAAAAACGAGCAGTACTTC. Full variable domain (missing parts from reference TRBV7-9 and TRBJ2-7): DTGVSQNPRHKITKRGQNVTFRCDPISEHNRLYWYRQTLGQGPEFLTYFQNEAQLEKSRLLSDRFSAERPKGSFSTLEIQRTEQGDSAMYLCASSLITGKNEQYFGPGTRLTVT.

This clonotype was observed at least ten times. The chain joins TRBV6-2 or TRBV6-3 to TRBJ1-2; D gene ambiguous. Trimming left V 0 bases short and J 6 bases short, with 14 bases between. Per the germline V gene, CDR1 is MNHEY and CDR2 is SVGEGT. This CDR3 contains 15 residues. In DNA, the CDR3 is TGTGCCAGCAGTTACTCGACGAAGTCTTTACATGGCTACACCTTC. Its translation: CASSYSTKSLHGYTF.

A few counts support this clonotype. One end of the junction varies from germline; a read error may be responsible. The chain recombines TRBV13 with TRBJ2-1, with 7 bases identical to TRBD2. There are 14 residues in the CDR3. Germline-derived CDR1 and CDR2 are PRHDT and FYEKMQ (reference sequence). In nucleotides, the CDR3 is TGTGCCAGCAGCTTAGCGGGAGGCTACTATGAGCAGTTCTTC. Its translation: CASSLAGGYYEQFF.

This clonotype appeared many times. The gene calls are TRBV7-2 and TRBJ2-1; D gene ambiguous. Germline CDR1 SGHTA, CDR2 FQGNSA. V shed 5 bases and J shed 0 bases, with 11 bases lying between them. The CDR3 sequence is 15 residues long. CDR3 amino acids: CASSATISSYNEQFF. The CDR3 DNA reads TGTGCCAGCAGCGCGACAATCAGCTCCTACAATGAGCAGTTCTTC.

This clonotype has a handful of counts. The chain combines TRBV6-1 with TRBJ1-5, with D possibly TRBD1 on 6 matching bases. The CDR3 spans 16 residues. The ends were cut back, 8 bases at V and 0 bases at J, with 17 bases in the middle. The germline CDR1 and CDR2 sequences are MNHNS and SASEGT. The CDR3, as DNA: TGTGCCAGCCTACAACAGGGACTTATTAGCAATCAGCCCCAGCATTTT. Protein product: CASLQQGLISNQPQHF.

This clonotype has only a few counts. The V gene is TRBV18, the J gene TRBJ2-7; D perhaps matches TRBD1 (6 bases). The CDR3 runs to 15 residues. V lost 4 bases and J lost 3, with 16 bases in between. CDR1 is KGHSH, CDR2 LQKENI, per germline. In DNA, the CDR3 is TGTGCCAGCTCACAAGACAGGTGGGGGAACTACGAGCAGTACTTC. Its translation: CASSQDRWGNYEQYF.

Concerning this clonotype itself: One base away lies a much larger clone, so this may be a sequencing read error. This chain uses TRBV12-3 or TRBV12-4 with TRBJ1-5; 8 bases are a match to TRBD1. The CDR3 sequence is 15 residues long. V gave up 5 bases and J gave up 5 bases; unmatched junction bases: 8. CDR3 in DNA: TGTGCCAGCAGTGCTACAGGGGGGTCCCATCAGCCCCAGCATTTT. It is translated as CASSATGGSHQPQHF.

A note on this clonotype: Because the CDR3 is missing its conserved closing phenylalanine or tryptophan, this is likely a read error. This chain joins TRBV15 and TRBJ1-2; a possible D gene is TRBD1 (6 bases). Trimming stripped 1 base from V and 8 bases from J, with 11 bases between. The CDR3 runs 13 residues. Germline V gene lookup returns CDR1 LNHNV and CDR2 YYDKDF (reference sequence). The CDR3 loop reads CATSRGTDPGYTL. CDR3 DNA sequence: TGTGCCACCAGCAGAGGGACAGACCCAGGCTACACCCTC.

This clonotype was detected ten times or more. The genes are TRBV7-6 and TRBJ1-1; D perhaps matches TRBD1 (5 bases). Trimming removed 4 bases from V and 1 base from J, with 13 bases in between. The CDR3 runs to 15 residues. Germline CDR1 and CDR2: SGHVS and FNYEAQ. The CDR3 DNA sequence: TGTGCCAGCAGCTCCCAGACCGGGGGGAACACTGAAGCTTTCTTT. Amino acids: CASSSQTGGNTEAFF. The full variable domain, with the rest looked up from reference TRBV7-6 and TRBJ1-1, is GAGVSQSPRYKVTKRGQDVALRCDPISGHVSLYWYRQALGQGPEFLTYFNYEAQQDKSGLPNDRFSAERPEGSISTLTIQRTEQRDSAMYRCASSSQTGGNTEAFFGQGTRLTVV.

This clonotype was counted many times. The V gene is TRBV15, the J gene TRBJ1-1; D is unclear. This CDR3 comprises 13 residues. V lost 1 base and J lost 1, with 4 bases in between. Germline V gene data show CDR1 as LNHNV and CDR2 as YYDKDF (reference sequence). The CDR3 region is CATSRGRNTEAFF. In DNA form, the CDR3 reads TGTGCCACCAGCAGAGGAAGGAACACTGAAGCTTTCTTT.

This clonotype was found many times. The chain recombines TRBV7-9 with TRBJ2-7; D ambiguous. V lost 0 bases, J lost 7 bases, and 4 bases lay in between. The V gene's germline CDR1 is SEHNR and CDR2 FQNEAQ (reference sequence). The CDR3 length is 11 residues. CDR3 nucleotides: TGTGCCAGCAGCTTAGCGGGTGAGCAGTACTTC. It translates to CASSLAGEQYF.

At least ten counts were recorded for this clonotype. The chain links TRBV2 to TRBJ2-1; D is possibly TRBD1 (8 bases). Germline assignment: CDR1 SNHLY and CDR2 FYNNEI. The CDR3 has 19 residues. Trimming cost V 8 bases and J 7 bases, with 33 bases left between them. The CDR3 reads CASGGVGAGGGSSGNEQFF. The CDR3 DNA is TGTGCCAGCGGGGGGGTAGGGGCAGGGGGCGGTTCTTCGGGTAATGAGCAGTTCTTC.

This clonotype was counted ten times or more. The CDR3 DNA sequence: TGTGCCAGCAGTCCTGTTACCCTGGATACGCAGTATTTT. Protein product: CASSPVTLDTQYF. The rearrangement uses TRBV28 and TRBJ2-3; D remains unclear. The CDR3 has 13 residues. Germline values: CDR1 MDHEN, CDR2 SYDVKM. The germline V and J ends were trimmed by 5 bases and 6 bases, with 12 bases remaining between them.

This clonotype was seen at least ten times. The CDR3 sequence: CASSLQLAGGTGELFF. The CDR3 coding sequence is TGTGCCAGCAGCCTCCAACTAGCGGGAGGCACCGGGGAGCTGTTTTTT. The genes are TRBV7-3 and TRBJ2-2; the match to TRBD2 covers 12 bases. Germline V CDR1 and CDR2: SGHTA, FQGTGA. This CDR3 is 16 amino acids long. With V trimmed by 5 bases and J by 4 bases, 5 bases remained unmatched.

In this sample, this clonotype turned up many times. This sequence joins TRBV7-9 and TRBJ2-7; possibly TRBD2 for D (5 bases). V lost 5 bases and J lost 5, with 16 bases in between. The CDR3 loop spans 14 amino acids. Germline values: CDR1 SEHNR, CDR2 FQNEAQ (reference sequence). The CDR3, as DNA: TGTGCCAGCAGCCGAAGAGGGAATCTTGACGAGCAGTACTTC. Protein product: CASSRRGNLDEQYF.

This clonotype has just a few counts. This chain joins TRBV20-1 and TRBJ1-5, with D possibly being TRBD1 (6 bases). The V end lost 3 bases, the J end lost 1 base, and 22 bases lay between the germline ends. The CDR3 consists of 18 residues. Germline V lookup: CDR1 DFQATT, CDR2 SNEGSKA (reference sequence). The CDR3, as DNA: TGCAGTGCTAGGACCCCACAGGGAAAGAGGGTGAGCAATCAGCCCCAGCATTTT. Its translation is CSARTPQGKRVSNQPQHF.

Note on this clonotype: One base away lies a much larger clone, so this may be a sequencing read error. The gene calls are TRBV20-1 and TRBJ2-7, with a weak D call TRBD2 (6 bases). The CDR3 sequence is 14 residues long. Germline CDR1 is DFQATT and CDR2 is SNEGSKA (reference sequence). Here the CDR3 reads CSARIIGGSHEQHF. The CDR3 DNA follows: TGCAGTGCTAGAATAATAGGAGGGTCACACGAGCAGCACTTC.

Many counts were recorded for this clonotype. The V and J genes are TRBV6-1 and TRBJ2-5; 8 bases agree with TRBD2. Germline CDR1 is MNHNS and CDR2 is SASEGT. V was clipped by 4 bases and J by 2 bases; unmatched bases: 9. This CDR3 region has 16 residues. The CDR3 DNA reads as TGTGCCAGCAGTGGTTACGGGAGGGCCGGGCAAGAGACCCAGTACTTC. Translated, it gives CASSGYGRAGQETQYF.

This clonotype was seen repeatedly, ten times or more. The chain couples TRBV7-2 to TRBJ2-2; tentative D call: TRBD2 (6 bases). The germline CDR1 and CDR2 sequences are SGHTA and FQGNSA. V lost 0 bases to trimming and J lost 1 base, with 6 bases between them. The CDR3 has 15 amino acids. The CDR3: CASSLAGGNTGELFF. In DNA form, the CDR3 reads TGTGCCAGCAGCTTAGCGGGAGGGAACACCGGGGAGCTGTTTTTT.

This clonotype was counted at least ten times. The V gene is TRBV2, the J gene TRBJ2-3, with TRBD2 matching 8 bases. CDR3 size: 15 residues. Germline-derived CDR1 and CDR2 are SNHLY and FYNNEI. Germline trimming cut 4 bases from V and 5 bases from J; bases unmatched to any gene: 8. The CDR3 spells CASSVLGTSGDTQYF. Written as DNA, the CDR3 is TGTGCCAGCAGTGTTTTAGGAACTAGCGGAGATACGCAGTATTTT.

This clonotype showed up just a few times. CDR3 coding DNA: TGTGCCAGTAAGAAGGGGGCGACGAGTCAGACCCAGTACTTC. Encoded protein: CASKKGATSQTQYF. This rearrangement joins TRBV19 to TRBJ2-5; 7 nucleotides line up with TRBD1. Germline-derived CDR1 and CDR2 are LNHDA and SQIVND (reference sequence). CDR3 length: 14 residues. V shed 7 bases, J shed 6 bases, and the junction held 11 bases outside the gene matches.

In its sample, this clonotype was seen many times. This rearrangement joins TRBV6-1 to TRBJ2-7; no definite D call. The V end was cut by 2 bases, the J end by 5 bases, with 7 bases between. Germline V gene lookup returns CDR1 MNHNS and CDR2 SASEGT. The CDR3 sequence is 12 residues long. CDR3 in amino acids: CASSESIHEQYF. For the CDR3, the DNA is TGTGCCAGCAGTGAATCGATCCACGAGCAGTACTTC.

This clonotype was seen many times. The genes are TRBV20-1 and TRBJ2-5, with a possible D match to TRBD2 (5 bases). CDR1 is DFQATT, CDR2 SNEGSKA, per germline (reference sequence). The CDR3 extends over 13 amino acids. V was shortened by 3 bases and J by 1 base, with 9 bases between the two germline ends. CDR3 region: CSAREAAQETQYF. The CDR3 DNA reads as TGCAGTGCTAGGGAGGCCGCCCAAGAGACCCAGTACTTC.

This clonotype was found many times. The chain links TRBV25-1 to TRBJ2-1; 10 bases align to TRBD2. The CDR3 totals 15 residues. The V and J ends lost 7 bases and 7 bases, in that order; junction bases with no gene match: 10. Germline values: CDR1 MGHDK, CDR2 SYGVNS. The CDR3 sequence is CASKASGSKANEQFF. In DNA form, the CDR3 reads TGTGCCAGCAAAGCTAGCGGGAGTAAGGCGAATGAGCAGTTCTTC.

This clonotype occurred many times. The rearrangement links TRBV20-1 to TRBJ2-7; 8 nucleotides align to TRBD2. Trimming at V came to 6 bases and at J to 3 bases, leaving 13 bases not matched to a gene. The CDR3 totals 15 residues. The V gene's germline CDR1 is DFQATT and CDR2 SNEGSKA (reference sequence). CDR3: CSASRATSENYEQYF. The CDR3 DNA is TGCAGTGCAAGTCGAGCGACTAGCGAGAACTACGAGCAGTACTTC.

This clonotype was counted between two and nine times. This chain links TRBV6-1 with TRBJ2-3, with TRBD2 identical over 8 bases. CDR1 is MNHNS, CDR2 SASEGT, per germline. V dropped 6 bases and J dropped 2; count of bases not matched to a gene: 7. The CDR3 contains 15 residues. CDR3: CASSPGGAATDTQYF. The CDR3 DNA follows: TGTGCCAGCAGCCCCGGGGGGGCCGCCACAGATACGCAGTATTTT.